The 31 T cell receptor beta chains presented below share a single source sample, sequenced in a study of T-cell memory formation after mild COVID-19 (TCRdb year 2021). Libraries came from 5' RACE. Sequencing was performed on an Illumina NovaSeq 6000. The raw public data were reprocessed by TCRdb itself: fastp quality trimming at Q25, MiXCR clonotype calling, in-frame beta chains only. Rows are combined by CDR3 protein, so each entry shows the most common genes and DNA. The sample includes 190,000 or so distinct CDR3 sequences, with around 27% observed a single time. Jointly, the top ten make up roughly 11% of the sample. Sequenced sample: PBMCs or a T cell subset sorted from them (not recorded which). The receptors derive from an adult woman who had mild COVID-19 (a few samples of this study predate the infection). The sample titles of this study are shuffled in the database, so cell type and time point are left out; the donor was told from shared clones.

The V gene is TRBV5-1, the J gene TRBJ1-1, with D possibly being TRBD1 (6 bases). The CDR3 is 13 amino acids. Germline-derived CDR1 and CDR2 are SGHRS and YFSETQ. The ends were cut back, 2 bases at V and 8 bases at J, with 13 bases in the middle. CDR3 nucleotide sequence: TGCGCCAGCAGCTTAACCGGGACAAAGGAAGCTTTCTTT. It codes for CASSLTGTKEAFF.

DNA of the CDR3: TGCGCCAGCACCTCGACAGAGACCTATGGCTACACCTTC. Its translation: CASTSTETYGYTF. The chain has TRBV23-1 and TRBJ1-2, with a tentative D call TRBD1 (5 bases). TRBV23-1 falls under the ORF class, with uncertain function. Trimming removed 7 bases from V and 4 bases from J, with 13 bases in between. The CDR3 is 13 amino acids.

This clonotype was seen a handful of times. The genes are TRBV5-1 and TRBJ1-1; D may be TRBD1 (5 bases). Germline CDR1 SGHRS, CDR2 YFSETQ. V shed 0 bases and J shed 4 bases, with 16 bases lying between them. The CDR3 is made up of 16 amino acids. CDR3 region: CASSLGPTGGGTEAFF. In DNA, the CDR3 is TGCGCCAGCAGCTTGGGTCCCACCGGGGGGGGCACTGAAGCTTTCTTT.

The genes are TRBV19 and TRBJ2-2; D is possibly TRBD1 (7 bases). V gave up 3 bases and J gave up 6 bases, with 11 bases separating them. The CDR3 has 14 amino acids. The germline V gene has CDR1 LNHDA and CDR2 SQIVND (reference sequence). CDR3 in DNA: TGTGCCAGTAGTATCCAGGGGGGAGCCGGGGAGCTGTTTTTT. Its translation: CASSIQGGAGELFF.

This clonotype was detected only a few times. The chain recombines TRBV9 with TRBJ2-2; TRBD1 matches 9 bases. The V gene's germline CDR1 is SGDLS and CDR2 YYNGEE. The V gene end was trimmed by 3 bases and the J gene end by 2 bases; junction bases not matched to a gene: 8. The CDR3 is 17 residues long. As DNA, the CDR3 is TGTGCCAGCAGCGGCGTGGCGGGACAGGGTAACACCGGGGAGCTGTTTTTT. As protein: CASSGVAGQGNTGELFF.

The V call is TRBV27, the J call TRBJ1-5, with a possible D match to TRBD1 (5 bases). The ends were cut back, 1 base at V and 4 bases at J, with 11 bases in the middle. The CDR3 length is 15 residues. Germline V gene sequence: CDR1 MNHEY, CDR2 SMNVEV (reference sequence). CDR3: CASSLWGGGNQPQHF. The CDR3 nucleotides are TGTGCCAGCAGTTTATGGGGTGGGGGAAATCAGCCCCAGCATTTT.

A few counts support this clonotype. The gene calls are TRBV5-4 and TRBJ2-5, with 10 bases fitting TRBD2. V lost 4 bases to trimming and J lost 6 bases; unmatched junction nucleotides: 9. Germline V CDR1 and CDR2: SGHNT, YYREEE (reference sequence). The CDR3 runs to 15 residues. The CDR3 is CASSPTGAGGQTQYF. The CDR3 region has the DNA TGTGCCAGCAGCCCAACCGGAGCGGGGGGGCAGACCCAGTACTTC.

The V call is TRBV3-1, the J call TRBJ2-7; D is perhaps TRBD2 (5 bases). Between the trimmed V and J ends, which lost 1 base and 2 bases, there was a span of 12 bases. Germline loops: CDR1 LGHDT, CDR2 YNNKEL (reference sequence). The CDR3 is made up of 15 amino acids. CDR3 sequence reads: CASSQAGGLTYEQYF. The CDR3 coding sequence is TGTGCCAGCAGCCAAGCGGGCGGGCTCACCTACGAGCAGTACTTC.

The chain is built from TRBV7-2 and TRBJ1-1, with 7 bases lining up with TRBD1. This CDR3 has 15 amino acids. Germline V gene data show CDR1 as SGHTA and CDR2 as FQGNSA. After removal of 3 bases from V and 0 bases from J, the junction contained 4 bases not matched to a gene. The CDR3 protein is CASSFGGQLNTEAFF. CDR3 DNA sequence: TGTGCCAGCAGCTTTGGGGGACAGTTGAACACTGAAGCTTTCTTT.

This clonotype was counted between two and nine times. V is TRBV24-1 and J is TRBJ1-5; D may be TRBD1 (5 bases). Deletions cut 2 bases from V and 6 bases from J, with 7 bases between. CDR3 length equals 13 residues. The germline V gene has CDR1 KGHDR and CDR2 SFDVKD. The CDR3 here is CATSDWGVQPQHF. The CDR3 DNA reads TGTGCCACCAGTGATTGGGGGGTTCAGCCCCAGCATTTT.

The chain couples TRBV20-1 to TRBJ1-5, with D perhaps matching TRBD1 (5 bases). The V gene lost 5 bases and the J gene lost 0 bases, with 11 bases spanning the gap. The CDR3 length is 14 residues. Germline values: CDR1 DFQATT, CDR2 SNEGSKA (reference sequence). In DNA, the CDR3 is TGCAGTGCTTTAGACAGCTTTAGCAATCAGCCCCAGCATTTT. Translation gives CSALDSFSNQPQHF.

This clonotype occurred once. This chain uses TRBV6-5 with TRBJ1-1; 7 bases fit TRBD1. The CDR3 is 15 amino acids. Germline V gene lookup returns CDR1 MNHEY and CDR2 SVGAGI. The junction had 4 bases not matched to a gene; V was cut back by 0 bases and J by 3 bases. The CDR3 nucleotides are TGTGCCAGCAGTTACTCGCACAGGGGTGACACTGAAGCTTTCTTT. Its protein product is CASSYSHRGDTEAFF.

This clonotype is a singleton in its sample. The chain carries TRBV7-9 and TRBJ1-6; D possibly corresponds to TRBD1 (5 bases). This CDR3 is built from 16 residues. Per the germline V gene, CDR1 is SEHNR and CDR2 is FQNEAQ (reference sequence). Deletions cut 1 base from V and 7 bases from J, with 14 bases between. The CDR3 region is CASSLEGQISNSPLHF. Written as DNA, the CDR3 is TGTGCCAGCAGCTTAGAGGGGCAGATCTCGAATTCACCCCTCCACTTT.

The V call is TRBV20-1, the J call TRBJ2-1; D might be TRBD2 (5 bases). From germline, CDR1 is DFQATT and CDR2 SNEGSKA (reference sequence). Trimming pared 6 bases from V and 8 bases from J, leaving 20 bases between. This CDR3 has 14 residues. As DNA, the CDR3 is TGCAGTGCCAATAAACTAGTAGCGCAACATGAGCAGTTCTTC. Its translation is CSANKLVAQHEQFF.

This clonotype was counted a few times. The CDR3 DNA reads as TGTGCCAGCAGTTACGAAGCCGGGACAGGGGTTGCCGGGGAGCTGTTTTTT. Translated, it gives CASSYEAGTGVAGELFF. V usage is TRBV6-5 and J usage is TRBJ2-2; TRBD1 matches at 10 bases. This CDR3 has 17 amino acids. Germline V gene sequence: CDR1 MNHEY, CDR2 SVGAGI. V trimming: 2 bases; J trimming: 6 bases; junction bases outside the gene matches: 9.

The V and J genes are TRBV3-1 and TRBJ2-7; a possible D gene is TRBD1 (5 bases). From germline, CDR1 is LGHDT and CDR2 YNNKEL (reference sequence). The V end was cut by 3 bases, the J end by 2 bases, with 8 bases between. This CDR3 region has 13 residues. In DNA form, the CDR3 reads TGTGCCAGCAGCCAGCTGGGGCCCTACGAGCAGTACTTC. Amino acid sequence: CASSQLGPYEQYF.

The chain couples TRBV11-2 to TRBJ2-5, with D uncertain. This CDR3 has 15 amino acids. V lost 2 bases, J lost 2 bases, and 12 bases lay in between. Germline lookup yields CDR1 SGHAT and CDR2 FQNNGV. This CDR3 reads CASSLQRLRQETQYF. DNA for the CDR3: TGTGCCAGCAGCTTACAGAGACTCCGTCAAGAGACCCAGTACTTC.

A few counts support this clonotype. This chain connects TRBV5-6 to TRBJ2-1; 9 positions match TRBD1. Germline CDR1 SGHDT, CDR2 YYEEEE. This CDR3 is built from 13 residues. With 6 bases clipped from V and 7 bases from J, the junction kept 5 bases outside the gene matches. DNA for the CDR3: TGTGCCAGCAAACAGGGGGCCGGTAATGAGCAGTTCTTC. It specifies CASKQGAGNEQFF.

This sequence joins TRBV4-1 and TRBJ2-3, with unresolved D. The length of the CDR3 is 14 residues. Trimming cost V 4 bases and J 3 bases, with 11 bases left between them. CDR1 MGHRA and CDR2 YSYEKL come from the germline V gene. Written as DNA, the CDR3 is TGCGCCAGCAGCCGCGGCCCCGGGACAGATACGCAGTATTTT. Translating it yields CASSRGPGTDTQYF.

This sequence joins TRBV24-1 and TRBJ2-3; D ambiguous. CDR1 is KGHDR, CDR2 SFDVKD, per germline. The CDR3 covers 15 residues. Between the trimmed V and J ends, which lost 0 bases and 6 bases, there was a span of 12 bases. CDR3 coding DNA: TGTGCCACCAGTGATTTGCACTCAGCATCGGATACGCAGTATTTT. It translates to CATSDLHSASDTQYF.

The chain recombines TRBV6-5 with TRBJ2-7, with 7 positions matching TRBD2. Germline CDR1 reads MNHEY; CDR2 reads SVGAGI. This CDR3 is built from 14 residues. V shed 7 bases and J 1 base; nucleotides not matched to a gene: 7. The CDR3 loop is CASTSTGGSYEQYF. CDR3 DNA: TGTGCCAGCACGTCCACGGGAGGTTCCTACGAGCAGTACTTC.

J is TRBJ2-3 and V is TRBV12-3 or TRBV12-4, with TRBD1 as a possible D gene (5 bases). The germline V and J ends were trimmed by 6 bases and 1 base, with 11 bases remaining between them. The CDR3 runs to 14 residues. CDR3 in amino acids: CASRAQERTDTQYF. DNA for the CDR3: TGTGCCAGCAGGGCACAGGAACGCACAGATACGCAGTATTTT.

This clonotype was detected only a few times. The chain couples TRBV3-1 to TRBJ2-6; no reliable D call. CDR3 size: 15 residues. V gave up 4 bases and J gave up 0 bases, with 7 bases separating them. Germline V gives CDR1 LGHDT, CDR2 YNNKEL (reference sequence). The CDR3 loop reads CASSRQYSGANVLTF. Here the CDR3 DNA reads TGTGCCAGCAGCCGTCAGTACTCTGGGGCCAACGTCCTGACTTTC. Drawing the rest from reference TRBV3-1 and TRBJ2-6, the complete variable domain is DTAVSQTPKYLVTQMGNDKSIKCEQNLGHDTMYWYKQDSKKFLKIMFSYNNKELIINETVPNRFSPKSPDKAHLNLHINSLELGDSAVYFCASSRQYSGANVLTFGAGSRLTVL.

The rearrangement joins TRBV4-3 to TRBJ1-2; D not resolved. This CDR3 contains 14 residues. Germline CDR1 is LGHNA and CDR2 is YSLEER. Trimming pared 0 bases from V and 2 bases from J, leaving 7 bases between. The CDR3 DNA reads TGCGCCAGCAGCCAAGACAGCCAAAACTATGGCTACACCTTC. Amino acids: CASSQDSQNYGYTF.

The rearrangement joins TRBV12-3 or TRBV12-4 to TRBJ2-3; TRBD1 matches at 9 bases. V was clipped by 6 bases and J by 5 bases; unmatched bases: 6. The CDR3 sequence is 14 residues long. The CDR3 is CASRRTGVGDTQYF. As DNA, the CDR3 is TGTGCCAGCAGGAGGACAGGGGTTGGAGATACGCAGTATTTT.

The CDR3 nucleotides are TGCGCCAGCCGAAAAGTCGGACTCAGGAACACTGAAGCTTTCTTT. Translation: CASRKVGLRNTEAFF. The rearrangement uses TRBV4-1 and TRBJ1-1; no definite D call. CDR3 size: 15 residues. Trimming stripped 8 bases from V and 1 base from J, with 17 bases between. Germline V gives CDR1 MGHRA, CDR2 YSYEKL.

This clonotype was counted a few times. V and J are TRBV2 and TRBJ1-2; the D is unclear. The germline V and J ends were trimmed by 7 bases and 2 bases, with 14 bases remaining between them. This CDR3 is 14 amino acids long. CDR1 and CDR2 (germline): SNHLY, FYNNEI. CDR3 in amino acids: CASKARVNNYGYTF. The CDR3 DNA is TGTGCCAGCAAGGCTCGGGTGAACAACTATGGCTACACCTTC.

The rearrangement uses TRBV12-3 or TRBV12-4 and TRBJ2-7; no clear D. Trimming removed 6 bases at V and 5 bases at J, with 8 bases between. The CDR3 consists of 11 residues. CDR3: CASRLYHEQYF. CDR3 coding DNA: TGTGCCAGCAGACTCTACCACGAGCAGTACTTC.

The chain recombines TRBV4-1 with TRBJ1-1; D is undetermined. V lost 4 bases and J lost 1, with 7 bases in between. The germline V gene encodes CDR1 MGHRA and CDR2 YSYEKL. The CDR3 loop spans 13 amino acids. The CDR3 nucleotides read TGCGCCAGCAGCCCGCCTGAGAACACTGAAGCTTTCTTT. Amino acid sequence: CASSPPENTEAFF.

This sequence joins TRBV5-4 and TRBJ2-7; 15 nucleotides agree with TRBD2. The CDR3 spans 14 residues. J gave up 13 bases and V 5 bases, and 10 bases lay outside the gene matches. Germline CDR1 reads SGHNT; CDR2 reads YYREEE (reference sequence). CDR3: CASSAGTSGRWIYF. Here the CDR3 DNA reads TGTGCCAGCAGTGCAGGGACTAGCGGGAGGTGGATATACTTC.

The chain has TRBV10-3 and TRBJ2-3; 8 bases align to TRBD2. Per germline, CDR1 ENHRY and CDR2 SYGVKD. The V and J ends lost 0 bases and 1 base, in that order; junction bases with no gene match: 6. CDR3 length equals 17 residues. CDR3 sequence: CAISESIRAGGTDTQYF. In nucleotides, the CDR3 is TGTGCCATCAGTGAGTCGATTCGAGCGGGGGGCACAGATACGCAGTATTTT.